This entry features one TCR beta chain sequence. What it binds is not known. The data were produced by immunoSEQ multiplex PCR, yet TCRdb's version contains in-frame clones alone and is incomplete. The table lists 2 million to 2.5 million clones, 90% to 96% of them singletons. This record comes from a study of shared clonotypes between healthy human individuals. Study-level findings and limits: It was expected that sequencing depth would affect clonotype sharing among donors. Generally, estimated richness proved larger in naive subsets than it did in memory subsets.

Donors were healthy HIV-negative adults without recently reported acute infections or vaccinations. The study drew all its donors from Caucasian adults living in Nashville, Tennessee. V shed 3 bases and J 7 bases; nucleotides not matched to a gene: 4. CDR1 and CDR2 from the germline V gene are GTSNPN and SVGIG (reference sequence). The CDR3 totals 14 residues. The J gene is TRBJ1-6, the V gene TRBV30; 9 bases map to TRBD1. This TCR was recovered from a young man in good health. Sequenced sample: naive CD4+ T cells sorted from blood. Subset defined: CD45RA+ positively selected. The chain's CDR3 is CAWRPGTGNSPLHF. Here the CDR3 DNA reads TGTGCCTGGAGACCAGGGACAGGGAATTCACCCCTCCACTTT. The whole variable domain, filled in from reference TRBV30 and TRBJ1-6, reads SQTIHQWPATLVQPVGSPLSLECTVEGTSNPNLYWYRQAAGRGLQLLFYSVGIGQISSEVPQNLSASRPQDRQFILSSKKLLLSDSGFYLCAWRPGTGNSPLHFGNGTRLTVT.